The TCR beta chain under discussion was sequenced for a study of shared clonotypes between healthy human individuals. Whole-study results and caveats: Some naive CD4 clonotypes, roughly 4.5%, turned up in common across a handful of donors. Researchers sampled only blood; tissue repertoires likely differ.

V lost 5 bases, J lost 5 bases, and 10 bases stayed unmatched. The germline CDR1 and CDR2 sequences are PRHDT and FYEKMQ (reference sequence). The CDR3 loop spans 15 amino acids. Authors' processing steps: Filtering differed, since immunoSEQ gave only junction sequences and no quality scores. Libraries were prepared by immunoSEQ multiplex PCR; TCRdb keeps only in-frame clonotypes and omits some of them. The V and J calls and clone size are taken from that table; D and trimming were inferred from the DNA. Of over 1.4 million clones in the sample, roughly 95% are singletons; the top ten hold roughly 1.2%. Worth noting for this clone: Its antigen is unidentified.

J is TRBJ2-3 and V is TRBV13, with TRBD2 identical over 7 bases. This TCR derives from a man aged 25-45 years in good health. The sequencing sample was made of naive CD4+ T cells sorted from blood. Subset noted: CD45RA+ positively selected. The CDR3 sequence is CASSRMAGAVDTQYF. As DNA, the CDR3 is TGTGCCAGCAGCCGTATGGCGGGAGCGGTAGATACGCAGTATTTT.